These 12 T cell receptor beta chains came from one sample sequenced in a study of T-cell reconstitution after alpha-beta-depleted transplantation in children. Unique molecular identifiers were incorporated during preparation of the TCRbeta library. In TCRdb, the PCR reads were re-called with MiXCR into one record per CDR3 protein. The top ten hold about 15% of the sample, which has about 500,000 distinct CDR3 sequences, about 10% seen once. Here the sequenced sample was PBMCs, mostly from graft donor cells, taken 180 days after TCRalphabeta/CD19-depleted stem cell transplant. The receptors here all came from a female patient aged 2-10 years who had a stem cell transplant for aplastic anemia, so the T cells may come from the graft donor.

This clonotype was detected only a few times. J is TRBJ2-1 and V is TRBV6-2 or TRBV6-3, with no clear D. Germline V gene sequence: CDR1 MNHEY, CDR2 SVGEGT. V shed 2 bases and J shed 6 bases, with 8 bases lying between them. CDR3 length: 13 residues. In DNA form, the CDR3 reads TGTGCCAGCAGTTACGAGTTCCCCAATGAGCAGTTCTTC. This encodes CASSYEFPNEQFF.

This clonotype was counted many times. The chain is built from TRBV29-1 and TRBJ2-1; D is unresolved. Between the trimmed V and J ends, which lost 4 bases and 4 bases, there was a span of 11 bases. There are 13 residues in the CDR3. Per germline, CDR1 SQVTM and CDR2 ANQGSEA. The CDR3 DNA follows: TGCAGCGTTGGTGGGATAAATTACAATGAGCAGTTCTTC. It is translated as CSVGGINYNEQFF.

The chain carries TRBV19 and TRBJ2-2; 11 nucleotides line up with TRBD2. V lost 4 bases and J lost 4; bases outside the gene matches: 5. This CDR3 region has 16 residues. Germline V gene data show CDR1 as LNHDA and CDR2 as SQIVND (reference sequence). The CDR3 region has the DNA TGTGCCAGTAGTACCGGACTAGCGGGCGGCACCGGGGAGCTGTTTTTT. It translates to CASSTGLAGGTGELFF.

A few counts support this clonotype. The rearrangement uses TRBV14 and TRBJ2-3; D is perhaps TRBD1 (6 bases). V was pared by 4 bases and J by 4 bases, with 15 bases between. Germline loops: CDR1 SGHDN, CDR2 FVKESK. The CDR3 is 15 amino acids. The CDR3 bases are TGTGCCAGCAGCCGCCGCCAGGGGCACTCAGATACGCAGTATTTT. This sequence encodes CASSRRQGHSDTQYF.

The rearrangement uses TRBV20-1 and TRBJ2-7; 7 bases line up with TRBD2. V trimming: 1 base; J trimming: 2 bases; junction bases outside the gene matches: 5. Per germline, CDR1 DFQATT and CDR2 SNEGSKA (reference sequence). The length of the CDR3 is 14 residues. CDR3 sequence (DNA): TGCAGTGCTAGAGCGCCGCGGGGGACCTACGAGCAGTACTTC. Amino acids: CSARAPRGTYEQYF.

This clonotype showed up many times. This chain joins TRBV2 and TRBJ1-2; 9 bases are shared with TRBD1. The CDR3 sequence is 13 residues long. Trimming at V came to 8 bases and at J to 5 bases, leaving 6 bases not matched to a gene. Germline assignment: CDR1 SNHLY and CDR2 FYNNEI. The CDR3 DNA is TGTGCCAGCGGGACAGGGAGTACATATGGCTACACCTTC. Amino acid sequence: CASGTGSTYGYTF.

This clonotype was counted at least ten times. V and J are TRBV5-1 and TRBJ2-3, with D unclear. Deletions cut 0 bases from V and 2 bases from J, with 4 bases between. The CDR3 spans 13 residues. Germline-derived CDR1 and CDR2 are SGHRS and YFSETQ. CDR3 amino acids: CASSLGHTDTQYF. The CDR3 nucleotides are TGCGCCAGCAGCTTGGGTCACACAGATACGCAGTATTTT.

V usage is TRBV30 and J usage is TRBJ2-2; a possible D gene is TRBD2 (6 bases). CDR3 length: 14 amino acids. Germline V gene data show CDR1 as GTSNPN and CDR2 as SVGIG (reference sequence). V gave up 4 bases and J gave up 5 bases, with 14 bases separating them. This CDR3 is CAWNSETSTGELFF. The CDR3 region has the DNA TGTGCCTGGAATTCTGAGACTAGTACCGGGGAGCTGTTTTTT.

This clonotype was seen repeatedly, ten times or more. The V call is TRBV28, the J call TRBJ2-5, with D possibly being TRBD1 or TRBD2 (5 bases each). CDR3 size: 13 residues. V was shortened by 6 bases and J by 5 bases, with 13 bases between the two germline ends. CDR1 is MDHEN and CDR2 is SYDVKM in the germline V gene. The CDR3 nucleotides are TGTGCCAGCAGGGACGGGACCCCGGAGACCCAGTACTTC. It is translated as CASRDGTPETQYF.

This clonotype appeared a few times. The chain combines TRBV18 with TRBJ2-1, with D unresolved. Germline V gene data show CDR1 as KGHSH and CDR2 as LQKENI. V gave up 0 bases and J gave up 8 bases, with 11 bases separating them. The length of the CDR3 is 14 residues. For the CDR3, the DNA is TGTGCCAGCTCACCACCGGGCCGGGCGGATGAGCAGTTCTTC. This codes for CASSPPGRADEQFF. Full variable domain (outside the CDR3, taken from reference TRBV18 and TRBJ2-1): NAGVMQNPRHLVRRRGQEARLRCSPMKGHSHVYWYRQLPEEGLKFMVYLQKENIIDESGMPKERFSAEFPKEGPSILRIQQVVRGDSAAYFCASSPPGRADEQFFGPGTRLTVL.

This chain joins TRBV6-2 or TRBV6-3 and TRBJ2-7; D ambiguous. Germline V lookup: CDR1 MNHEY, CDR2 SVGEGT. Between the trimmed V and J ends, which lost 5 bases and 2 bases, there was a span of 10 bases. This CDR3 comprises 13 residues. CDR3 sequence reads: CASSDGRPYEQYF. In nucleotides, the CDR3 is TGTGCCAGCAGTGACGGCAGGCCCTACGAGCAGTACTTC.

This clonotype has just a few counts. The chain has TRBV24-1 and TRBJ2-1; TRBD1 matches at 8 bases. Germline-derived CDR1 and CDR2 are KGHDR and SFDVKD. The CDR3 runs 15 residues. J was trimmed by 6 bases and V by 1 base; bases with no gene match: 4. The CDR3 here is CATSDFRGQGNEQFF. The CDR3, as DNA: TGTGCCACCAGTGATTTCCGTGGACAGGGCAATGAGCAGTTCTTC.